This T cell receptor (beta chain) was recovered during a study of Graves' ophthalmopathy and Graves' hyperthyroidism. This clonotype showed up many times. Physicians reached a diagnosis by relying on clinical symptoms, serum thyroxine, TRAb, thyroid ultrasound and orbital computed tomography. V shed 1 base, J shed 4 bases, and the junction held 3 bases outside the gene matches. The CDR3 extends over 14 amino acids. The study amplified TCR beta CDR3 regions using RNA transcripts. The first round was an RT-PCR with HTBI primers, and the second round was a multiplex PCR. From the multiplex PCR reads, TCRdb called clonotypes with MiXCR, one entry per CDR3 protein. The sample carries 150,000 to 200,000 distinct CDR3 sequences, around 39% recorded once.

The clonotype comes from a man aged 25 to 40 with Graves' ophthalmopathy. The sample taken for sequencing was peripheral blood. This chain connects TRBV12-3 or TRBV12-4 to TRBJ2-7, with 8 bases aligning to TRBD2. The CDR3 loop reads CASSLGLAGYEQYF. The CDR3 DNA sequence: TGTGCCAGCAGTTTAGGGCTAGCGGGTTACGAGCAGTACTTC.